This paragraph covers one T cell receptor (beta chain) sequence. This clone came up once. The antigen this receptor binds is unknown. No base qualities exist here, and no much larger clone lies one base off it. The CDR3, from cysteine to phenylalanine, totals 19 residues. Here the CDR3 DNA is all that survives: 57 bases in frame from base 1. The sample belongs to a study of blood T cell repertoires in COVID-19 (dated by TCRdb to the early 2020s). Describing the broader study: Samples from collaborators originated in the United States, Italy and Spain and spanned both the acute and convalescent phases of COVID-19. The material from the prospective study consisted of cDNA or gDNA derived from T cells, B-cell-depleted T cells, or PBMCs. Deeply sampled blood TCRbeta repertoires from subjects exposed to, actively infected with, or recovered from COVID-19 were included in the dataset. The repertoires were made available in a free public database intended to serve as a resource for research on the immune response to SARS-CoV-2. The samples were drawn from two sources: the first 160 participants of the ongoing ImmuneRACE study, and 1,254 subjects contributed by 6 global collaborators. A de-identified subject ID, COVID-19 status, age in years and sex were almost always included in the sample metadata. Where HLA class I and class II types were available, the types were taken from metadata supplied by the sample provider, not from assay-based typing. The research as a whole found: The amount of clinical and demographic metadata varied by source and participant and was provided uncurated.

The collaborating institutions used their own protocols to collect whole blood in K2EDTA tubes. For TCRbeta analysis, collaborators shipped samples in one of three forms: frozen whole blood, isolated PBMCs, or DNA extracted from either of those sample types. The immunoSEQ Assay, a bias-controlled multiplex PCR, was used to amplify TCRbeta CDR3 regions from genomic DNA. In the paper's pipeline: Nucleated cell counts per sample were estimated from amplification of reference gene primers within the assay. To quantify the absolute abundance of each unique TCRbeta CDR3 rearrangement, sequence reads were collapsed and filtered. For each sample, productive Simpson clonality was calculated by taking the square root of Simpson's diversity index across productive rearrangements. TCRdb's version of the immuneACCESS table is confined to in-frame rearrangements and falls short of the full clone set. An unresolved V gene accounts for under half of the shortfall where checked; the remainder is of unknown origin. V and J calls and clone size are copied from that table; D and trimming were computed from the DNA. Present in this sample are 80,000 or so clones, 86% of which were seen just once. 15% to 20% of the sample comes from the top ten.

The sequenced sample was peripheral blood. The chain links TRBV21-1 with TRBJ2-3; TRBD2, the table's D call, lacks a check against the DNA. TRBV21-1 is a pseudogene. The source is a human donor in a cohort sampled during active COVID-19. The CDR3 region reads CASSTLSTTSGRVSDTQYF. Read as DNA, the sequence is TGTGCCAGCAGCACTCTCTCGACTACTAGCGGAAGAGTGTCAGATACGCAGTATTTT.